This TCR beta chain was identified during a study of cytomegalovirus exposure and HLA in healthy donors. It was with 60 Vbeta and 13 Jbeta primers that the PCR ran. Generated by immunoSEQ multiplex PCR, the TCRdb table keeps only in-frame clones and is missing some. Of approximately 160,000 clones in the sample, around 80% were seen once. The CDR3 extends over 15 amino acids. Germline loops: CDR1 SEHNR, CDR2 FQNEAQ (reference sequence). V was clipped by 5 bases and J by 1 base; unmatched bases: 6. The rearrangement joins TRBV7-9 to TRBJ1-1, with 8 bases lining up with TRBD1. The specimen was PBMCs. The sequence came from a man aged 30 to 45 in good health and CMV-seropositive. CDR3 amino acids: CASSENDRGNTEAFF. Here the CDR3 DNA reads TGTGCCAGCAGCGAAAACGACAGGGGGAACACTGAAGCTTTCTTT.